This TCR beta chain was captured in a study of T cell repertoires in cytomegalovirus infection. TCRdb called the reads again in MiXCR, with one record for every CDR3 protein. Seen here are 450,000 to 550,000 distinct CDR3 sequences, 16% observed once, and the top ten hold more than 20%. This clonotype has a count of ten or more. Germline CDR1 SEHNR, CDR2 FQNEAQ (reference sequence). This CDR3 region has 15 residues. V shed 4 bases, J shed 8 bases, and the junction held 5 bases outside the gene matches. The specimen was CD8+ T cells from PBMCs. The V call is TRBV7-9, the J call TRBJ2-1, with 13 bases lining up with TRBD2. This receptor was obtained from a human donor in good health (CMV status not recorded). Some clones in this sample may be carry-over from other donors' samples. CDR3 sequence reads: CASSSWTSGRHEQFF. CDR3 DNA sequence: TGTGCCAGCAGCTCGTGGACTAGCGGGAGACATGAGCAGTTCTTC.